This TCR beta chain was obtained from a study of vaccination effects on CD4 cells after COVID-19. Regarding the study as a whole: Both infection-induced and vaccine-induced clones contracted markedly at late post-vaccination timepoints.

Sequencing used immunoSEQ multiplex PCR; TCRdb keeps in-frame clones, though not all of them. The profile shows around 15,000 clones, over 60% of them singletons. Antigen-specific CD4+ T cells were first expanded with viral peptide pools by the ViraFEST assay and only then sequenced. Subsequent to less than 13 days of culture, CD4+ T cells were isolated. PCR-confirmed SARS-CoV-2 infection occurred in the person between March and December 2020. Each participant was given two doses of one vaccine (BNT162b2 or mRNA-1273). The CDR3 is 16 residues long. Looked up from germline, CDR1 is SGHRS and CDR2 is YFSETQ. Trimming shortened V by 6 bases and J by 0 bases, and 16 bases separated the two germline ends. Comments on this clone: Its specificity is not known.

The input for sequencing was CD4+ T cells from PBMCs cultured with SARS-CoV-2 spike peptides, taken after COVID-19 vaccination. This rearrangement joins TRBV5-1 to TRBJ2-4; a possible D gene is TRBD2 (7 bases). The TCR was taken from a human donor who had a prior SARS-CoV-2 infection. CDR3 in amino acids: CASTIGGGGAKNIQYF. CDR3 coding DNA: TGCGCCAGCACTATCGGGGGAGGGGGAGCCAAAAACATTCAGTACTTC. Filled out from reference TRBV5-1 and TRBJ2-4, the complete variable domain reads KAGVTQTPRYLIKTRGQQVTLSCSPISGHRSVSWYQQTPGQGLQFLFEYFSETQRNKGNFPGRFSGRQFSNSRSEMNVSTLELGDSALYLCASTIGGGGAKNIQYFGAGTRLSVL.